This TCR beta chain was sequenced in a study of T cells in Graves' hyperthyroidism and ophthalmopathy. This clonotype was picked up many times. Amplification targeted TCR beta CDR3 regions from RNA transcripts. RT-PCR in the first round (using the HTBI primer set) targeted the TCR CDR3. Each CDR3 protein is one row after TCRdb ran MiXCR on the multiplex PCR reads. This sample has a few hundred thousand distinct CDR3 sequences, with about 18% found just once. This CDR3 is 13 amino acids long. Per the germline V gene, CDR1 is SGHAT and CDR2 is FQNNGV. V was shortened by 0 bases and J by 1 base, with 3 bases between the two germline ends.

This TCR was sampled from a woman under 30 with Graves' hyperthyroidism. Sequencing was done on a sample of blood. This chain joins TRBV11-2 and TRBJ1-1; D gene uncertain. CDR3: CASSLEWNTEAFF. In DNA form, the CDR3 reads TGTGCCAGCAGCTTAGAATGGAACACTGAAGCTTTCTTT.